This T cell receptor (beta chain) was identified during a study of identical twins listed by TCRdb under 2016. General notes on the study: The study deep-sequenced TCR alpha and beta repertoires from monozygotic twins, unrelated adults of various ages and cord blood to test whether fetal clonotypes persist. To rule out contamination, the twin experiments were replicated at different times with different library preparation protocols.

There are a few counts of this clonotype. There is no known antigen for this receptor. Nothing much larger sits one base from this clone, and base qualities are not available. Sequences MNHNS (CDR1) and SASEGT (CDR2) are obtained from the germline V gene. Counted from cysteine to phenylalanine, this CDR3 has 14 amino acids. The read is trimmed to its CDR3 DNA, 42 bases read in frame from base 1. Between the V and J ends, shortened by 9 bases and 3 bases respectively, the junction contains 14 bases. The investigation overall reported the following: Recombination models systematically underestimated out-of-frame TCR alpha sharing in monozygotic twins but agreed with sharing between unrelated individuals. Out-of-frame TCR alpha sequences shared between twins showed an excess of low generation-probability sequences compared with coincidental sharing between unrelated individuals. Invariant T cells such as MAIT and iNKT could partly confound zero-insertion analyses, though diverse VJ usage argued against this for most clonotypes. A weaker excess of twin sharing was found in beta out-of-frame sequences because the signal-to-noise ratio was lowered by fewer shared sequences. Because the same donors could not be followed over many years, conclusions were based on cross-sectional statistical analysis. Fewer insertions were carried by abundant cord blood beta clonotypes, a similar but weaker trend appeared in young adult naive repertoires, and no such trend appeared in memory repertoires.

To prepare the library, 5' RACE was applied. The sample was run on an Illumina HiSeq 2000. A universal primer binding site was introduced by template switching, and a unique molecular identifier was present in the final cDNA, enabling accurate counting of TCR cDNA molecules. First-strand cDNA for TCR alpha and beta chains was synthesized from specific primers in the conserved constant-segment region. To control for contamination, every cDNA library carried two barcodes: a SMART-Mk sample barcode plus Illumina barcodes. Two successive PCR steps introduced TruSeq adapter sequences along with Illumina sample barcodes. TCR alpha and beta cDNA libraries were sequenced on the Illumina HiSeq platform with custom primers. Per the original workflow: MiGEC processed the raw reads to extract unique molecular identifiers, while MiXCR was used to determine the CDR3 positions. Recombination models were inferred per individual with the repgenHMM and IGoR tools using an EM algorithm. The analysis of shared clonotypes was done with the tcR package in R, with sharing normalized by the product of cloneset sizes. Out-of-frame nonproductive sequences were analyzed to study raw recombination free of thymic and clonal selection effects. TCRdb reran the public reads through fastp at Q25 and MiXCR, keeping productive beta chains. Each record represents a unique CDR3 protein, reported with the most common genes and DNA among its rows. These V and J calls originate from TCRdb's pipeline instead of the authors' own analysis. The sample table shows some 900,000 distinct CDR3 sequences, and 10% to 15% are seen once. The ten largest clones capture around 1.5% of the sample.

Every donor in the study was a healthy Caucasian. Three pairs of female monozygotic twins, all aged about 18 to 30 years, were included in the twin cohort. Peripheral blood mononuclear cells were the source from which RNA for the TCR libraries was isolated. This sample was shared with a second study, whose subject was yellow fever vaccine responses in identical twins. The second study also describes: According to the authors, in identical twins the way T cells responded to vaccination appeared partly convergent and partly personalized. In identical twins, the study followed T cell clones that responded to the vaccine with precision.

The sequence joins TRBV6-1 to TRBJ2-2, with the identity of the D gene unclear. The clonotype was recovered from a woman aged 18-35 years in good health. Source material: PBMCs. The encoded CDR3 is CASSPQKHTGELFF. The sequenced DNA is TGTGCCAGTAGCCCCCAGAAGCACACCGGGGAGCTGTTTTTT.